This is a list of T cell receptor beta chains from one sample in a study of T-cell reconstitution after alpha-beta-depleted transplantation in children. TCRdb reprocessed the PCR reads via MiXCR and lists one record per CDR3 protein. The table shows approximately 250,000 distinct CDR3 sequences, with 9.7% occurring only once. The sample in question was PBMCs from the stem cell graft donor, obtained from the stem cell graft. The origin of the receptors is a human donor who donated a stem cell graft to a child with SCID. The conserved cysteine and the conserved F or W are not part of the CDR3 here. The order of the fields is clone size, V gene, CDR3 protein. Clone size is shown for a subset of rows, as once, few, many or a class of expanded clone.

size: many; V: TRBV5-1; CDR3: ASSPDRGHADTQY
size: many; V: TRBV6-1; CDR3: ASSGRTEIFEQY
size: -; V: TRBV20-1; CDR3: SAPDDFRGEQF
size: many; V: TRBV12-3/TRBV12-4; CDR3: ASSPPTGVGETQY
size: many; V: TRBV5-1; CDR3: ASSFLAGEDTQY
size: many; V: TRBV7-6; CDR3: ASSSLQSSYNSPLH
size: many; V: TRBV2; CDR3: ASNGPRERSTDTQY
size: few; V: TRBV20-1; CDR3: SATGGSNQPQH
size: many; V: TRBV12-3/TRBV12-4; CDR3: ASSPGTRINSPLH
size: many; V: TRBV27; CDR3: ASSPLSSSTDTQY
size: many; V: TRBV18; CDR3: ASSPRDRASYEQY
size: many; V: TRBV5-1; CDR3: ASSGGGARTDTQY
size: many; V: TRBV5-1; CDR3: ASSKQGIFTDTQY
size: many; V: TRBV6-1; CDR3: ASSRTRGPSNQPQH
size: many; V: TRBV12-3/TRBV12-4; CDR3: ASSGNAGTGQSTDTQY
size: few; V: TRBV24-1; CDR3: ATSDFRASGLNEQF
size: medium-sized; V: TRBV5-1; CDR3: ASSLDRNQPQH
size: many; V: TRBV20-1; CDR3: SAERLQGISYEQY
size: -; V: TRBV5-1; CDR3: ASSSRDRVRETQY
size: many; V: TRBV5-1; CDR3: ASSFGSRDTQY
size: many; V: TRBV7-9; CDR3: ASSLRLKDEQF
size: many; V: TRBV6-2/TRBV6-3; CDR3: ASSSRVSGGYT
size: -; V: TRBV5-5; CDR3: ASTTYPEPVGQPQH
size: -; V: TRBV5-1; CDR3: ASSLLPGDGDT
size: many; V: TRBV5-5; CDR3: ASSPYIDRGTEAF
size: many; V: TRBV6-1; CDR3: ASSLDRLQGSGQY
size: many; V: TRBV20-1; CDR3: SAKLAGRILQETQY
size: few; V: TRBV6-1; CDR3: ASSEEVGAAQQPQH
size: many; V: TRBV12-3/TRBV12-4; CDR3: ASSLTGQTYEQY
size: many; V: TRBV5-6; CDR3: ASMAGGGNQPQH
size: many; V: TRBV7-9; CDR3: ASSLRWRGGENEQF
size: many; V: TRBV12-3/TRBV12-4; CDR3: ASSLGLINQPQH
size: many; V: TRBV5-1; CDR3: ASSLDGTGSYEQY
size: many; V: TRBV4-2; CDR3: ASSQVAGYSGNTIY
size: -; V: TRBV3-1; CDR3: ASSQGGGQGEQF
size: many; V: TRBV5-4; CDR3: ASSLWQESYGYT
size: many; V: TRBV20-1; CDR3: SARDQGQGVFGYT
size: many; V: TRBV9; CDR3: ASSVEGLAEETQY
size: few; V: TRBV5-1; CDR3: ASSLGGYGPDEPQH
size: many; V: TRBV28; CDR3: ASGEGGTDTQY
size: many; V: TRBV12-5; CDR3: ASAVGDRELGTQY
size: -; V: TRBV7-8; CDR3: ASSLTRGALYEQY
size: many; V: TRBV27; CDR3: ASSLSQVLNTEAF
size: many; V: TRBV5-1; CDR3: ASSLWRSSYNEQF
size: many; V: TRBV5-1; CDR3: ASSWGLAGTSYEQY
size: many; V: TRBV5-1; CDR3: ASSLESEGSTQY
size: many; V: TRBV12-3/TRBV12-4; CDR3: ASSLWGLSGNTIY
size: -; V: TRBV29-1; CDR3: SVEQAGDTQY
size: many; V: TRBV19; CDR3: ASTLRASVLDPHEQF
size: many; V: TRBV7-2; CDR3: ASSLNWGGSTGELF